One sample yielded the 32 T cell receptor beta chains listed below, sequenced in a study of blood T cell repertoires in COVID-19. Sequencing was performed with immunoSEQ multiplex PCR; in TCRdb, only in-frame clones are kept and a portion is missing. The sample consists of fewer than 250,000 clones, about 92% of them appearing once. The specimen was peripheral blood. These TCRs come from a young man with acute or convalescent COVID-19.

The chain combines TRBV7-9 with TRBJ1-4; unclear D gene. CDR3 length equals 14 residues. From germline, CDR1 is SEHNR and CDR2 FQNEAQ (reference sequence). V shed 0 bases and J shed 0 bases, with 2 bases lying between them. The CDR3 sequence is CASSLASTNEKLFF. The CDR3 nucleotides are TGTGCCAGCAGCTTAGCCTCAACTAATGAAAAACTGTTTTTT.

The chain couples TRBV30 to TRBJ1-6; D perhaps matches TRBD1 (6 bases). Looked up from germline, CDR1 is GTSNPN and CDR2 is SVGIG (reference sequence). The CDR3 has 13 amino acids. This chain's CDR3 is CAAGVQLDSPLHF. The CDR3 region has the DNA TGTGCGGCAGGGGTTCAGTTAGATTCACCCCTCCACTTT.

The chain couples TRBV7-9 to TRBJ2-1; 14 nucleotides agree with TRBD2. V dropped 7 bases and J dropped 2; count of bases not matched to a gene: 4. Per the germline V gene, CDR1 is SEHNR and CDR2 is FQNEAQ (reference sequence). CDR3 length equals 16 residues. This CDR3 is CASTGLAGGTYNEQFF. The CDR3 region has the DNA TGTGCCAGCACCGGACTAGCGGGAGGCACCTACAATGAGCAGTTCTTC.

This chain connects TRBV10-1 to TRBJ2-1, with 8 nucleotides matching TRBD2. This CDR3 is 15 amino acids long. V lost 7 bases and J lost 3; bases outside the gene matches: 8. Germline lookup yields CDR1 WNHNN and CDR2 SYGVQD (reference sequence). The CDR3: CASTGGADIYNEQFF. CDR3 nucleotide sequence: TGCGCCAGCACGGGGGGGGCCGACATCTACAATGAGCAGTTCTTC.

CDR3 region: CASTSGGGTREQFF. The CDR3 bases are TGTGCCAGTACCTCTGGGGGGGGAACACGAGAGCAGTTCTTC. J is TRBJ2-1 and V is TRBV19, with 7 bases matching TRBD2. This CDR3 has 14 amino acids. Germline V gives CDR1 LNHDA, CDR2 SQIVND (reference sequence). V gave up 7 bases and J gave up 10 bases; unmatched junction bases: 13.

The J gene is TRBJ1-3, the V gene TRBV2; D is uncertain. The germline V and J ends were trimmed by 5 bases and 3 bases, with 14 bases remaining between them. Germline V lookup: CDR1 SNHLY, CDR2 FYNNEI. This CDR3 has 15 amino acids. CDR3 bases: TGTGCCAGCAGTTTACAGAGAACATTTGGAAACACCATATATTTT. Encoded protein: CASSLQRTFGNTIYF.

This clone was observed a handful of times. The chain carries TRBV2 and TRBJ1-5, with D possibly TRBD1 on 6 matching bases. CDR3 length equals 13 residues. Germline V gives CDR1 SNHLY, CDR2 FYNNEI. Trimming took 6 bases from V and 9 from J, leaving 15 bases between them. The CDR3 coding sequence is TGTGCCAGCAGGGACAGTACCCCATCGCCCCAGCATTTT. Translating it yields CASRDSTPSPQHF.

The rearrangement links TRBV30 to TRBJ2-1; weak D call: TRBD2 (5 bases). Germline CDR1 is GTSNPN and CDR2 is SVGIG (reference sequence). The CDR3 loop spans 15 amino acids. The germline V and J ends were trimmed by 3 bases and 8 bases, with 20 bases remaining between them. CDR3 amino acids: CAWRERTVENDEQFF. CDR3 in DNA: TGTGCCTGGAGGGAGCGGACCGTCGAAAACGATGAGCAGTTCTTC.

The rearrangement joins TRBV28 to TRBJ1-4, with TRBD1 identical over 10 bases. CDR3 length equals 17 residues. Germline V gives CDR1 MDHEN, CDR2 SYDVKM. Germline trimming cut 9 bases from V and 7 bases from J; bases unmatched to any gene: 17. CDR3 in DNA: TGTGCCAGTCGAGACGGACAGGGGGAAAGACGCGGTGAAAAACTGTTTTTT. It specifies CASRDGQGERRGEKLFF.

This clone has just a few counts. V is TRBV21-1 and J is TRBJ2-7; the tabulated D call, TRBD2, remains unverified against the DNA. TRBV21-1 is annotated as a pseudogene. The CDR3 loop spans 14 amino acids. The CDR3 nucleotides read TGTGCCAGCAGCAATGCGGGAGGGCCAAACGAGCAGTACTTC. Its translation: CASSNAGGPNEQYF.

A note on this clone: This same CDR3 is encoded by further DNA sequences in the sample. The chain recombines TRBV6-6 with TRBJ1-2, with 7 positions matching TRBD1. The V gene end was trimmed by 7 bases and the J gene end by 3 bases; junction bases not matched to a gene: 5. Germline V gene data show CDR1 as MNHNY and CDR2 as SVGAGI (reference sequence). The CDR3 covers 13 residues. CDR3 amino acids: CASTPTGDYGYTF. Written as DNA, the CDR3 is TGTGCCAGCACCCCTACAGGGGACTATGGCTACACCTTC.

This chain uses TRBV10-3 with TRBJ2-3; D possibly corresponds to TRBD2 (5 bases). Germline CDR1 and CDR2: ENHRY and SYGVKD. Trimming cost V 10 bases and J 1 base, with 12 bases left between them. The CDR3 runs to 13 residues. The CDR3: CATLLGGTDTQYF. For the CDR3, the DNA is TGTGCCACGCTCTTGGGAGGCACAGATACGCAGTATTTT.

The CDR3 coding sequence is TGTGCCAGCAGAAATTTTCGGGACAGGGGTGGGGAAAAACTGTTTTTT. This encodes CASRNFRDRGGEKLFF. This chain joins TRBV6-6 and TRBJ1-4; 10 nucleotides match TRBD1. The CDR3 contains 16 residues. Trimming removed 6 bases from V and 8 bases from J; junction bases left unmatched: 12. Germline assignment: CDR1 MNHNY and CDR2 SVGAGI (reference sequence).

Written as DNA, the CDR3 is TGTGCCAGTAGGGAGGGGGCAACGCGGGGCTACACCTTC. It specifies CASREGATRGYTF. The V call is TRBV19, the J call TRBJ1-2; 7 nucleotides match TRBD1. The CDR3 contains 13 residues. CDR1 and CDR2 (germline): LNHDA, SQIVND (reference sequence). After removal of 6 bases from V and 8 bases from J, the junction contained 9 bases not matched to a gene.

The chain carries TRBV5-1 and TRBJ2-4, with TRBD1 as a possible D gene (5 bases). The CDR3 extends over 14 amino acids. Trimming removed 5 bases at V and 6 bases at J, with 15 bases between. The V gene's germline CDR1 is SGHRS and CDR2 YFSETQ. The chain's CDR3 is CASSSQGAVNIQYF. The CDR3 bases are TGCGCCAGCAGTTCTCAGGGCGCCGTAAACATTCAGTACTTC.

The rearrangement uses TRBV28 and TRBJ1-1; D is perhaps TRBD1 (6 bases). CDR1 is MDHEN, CDR2 SYDVKM, per germline. This CDR3 comprises 13 residues. V was pared by 3 bases and J by 6 bases, with 11 bases between. The CDR3 sequence: CASSLMQGPEAFF. The CDR3 region has the DNA TGTGCCAGCAGTTTGATGCAGGGGCCTGAAGCTTTCTTT.

The chain is built from TRBV5-4 and TRBJ2-2; 12 positions agree with TRBD1. V gave up 2 bases and J gave up 7 bases; unmatched junction bases: 6. CDR1 is SGHNT and CDR2 is YYREEE in the germline V gene (reference sequence). There are 16 residues in the CDR3. Here the CDR3 reads CASSLRDRGPGGELFF. CDR3 nucleotides: TGTGCCAGCAGCTTAAGGGACAGGGGGCCTGGCGGGGAGCTGTTTTTT.

This chain connects TRBV6-5 to TRBJ2-7, with 7 bases aligning to TRBD1. The V gene's germline CDR1 is MNHEY and CDR2 SVGAGI. The CDR3 loop spans 14 amino acids. V lost 6 bases, J lost 2 bases, and 7 bases stayed unmatched. In nucleotides, the CDR3 is TGTGCCAGCAGACCAACAGGGGCGGCCTACGAGCAGTACTTC. It translates to CASRPTGAAYEQYF.

The table lists this clone with a count of one. CDR3 nucleotides: TGTGCCAGCAGTTTATCCGCACAGGGACTAAGAGAGACCCAGTACTTC. This translates into CASSLSAQGLRETQYF. The V call is TRBV28, the J call TRBJ2-5; TRBD2 might be the D (7 bases). This CDR3 comprises 16 residues. In germline, CDR1 is MDHEN, CDR2 SYDVKM. V gave up 1 base and J gave up 4 bases, with 16 bases separating them.

The chain is built from TRBV10-1 and TRBJ2-3, with 7 bases identical to TRBD1. CDR1 and CDR2 from the germline V gene are WNHNN and SYGVQD (reference sequence). The CDR3 is 15 amino acids. The J segment lost 2 bases and the V segment lost 0 bases, leaving 2 bases of the junction unmatched. In DNA, the CDR3 is TGCGCCAGCAGTGAGTCCGGGACAGCCACAGATACGCAGTATTTT. Its translation is CASSESGTATDTQYF.

This clone occurred once. The chain's CDR3 is CASRTGTGSSGANVLTF. The CDR3 region has the DNA TGTGCCAGCCGAACCGGGACAGGAAGCTCTGGGGCCAACGTCCTGACTTTC. The chain employs TRBV28 and TRBJ2-6, with 8 positions matching TRBD1. Germline CDR1 and CDR2: MDHEN and SYDVKM. J gave up 0 bases and V 8 bases, and 9 bases lay outside the gene matches. This CDR3 region has 17 residues.

The chain couples TRBV3-1 (or the pseudogene TRBV3-2) to TRBJ1-1; a possible D gene is TRBD1 (6 bases). Per germline, CDR1 LGHDT and CDR2 YNNKEL (reference sequence). This CDR3 is built from 16 residues. The V gene lost 0 bases and the J gene lost 5 bases, with 16 bases spanning the gap. CDR3 nucleotides: TGTGCCAGCAGCCAAGAATGGCCAAGGACAGTTACTGAAGCTTTCTTT. This codes for CASSQEWPRTVTEAFF.

This rearrangement joins TRBV19 to TRBJ2-7; 15 bases agree with TRBD2. This CDR3 contains 16 residues. Germline CDR1 is LNHDA and CDR2 is SQIVND (reference sequence). J lost 6 bases, V lost 4 bases, and 7 bases had no gene match. CDR3 residues: CASSKGLAGGRPEQYF. The CDR3 nucleotides are TGTGCCAGTAGTAAAGGACTAGCGGGAGGGAGGCCCGAGCAGTACTTC.

The count of this clone is one. Written as DNA, the CDR3 is TGTGCCAGTAGTAGGCTAGCGGGGGCATCCTACGAGCAGTACTTC. Translating gives CASSRLAGASYEQYF. J is TRBJ2-7 and V is TRBV19; TRBD2 matches at 10 bases. J lost 1 base, V lost 4 bases, and 4 bases had no gene match. The length of the CDR3 is 15 residues. Germline CDR1 and CDR2: LNHDA and SQIVND (reference sequence). The complete variable domain, with remaining parts taken from reference TRBV19 and TRBJ2-7, reads DGGITQSPKYLFRKEGQNVTLSCEQNLNHDAMYWYRQDPGQGLRLIYYSQIVNDFQKGDIAEGYSVSREKKESFPLTVTSAQKNPTAFYLCASSRLAGASYEQYFGPGTRLTVT.

The chain carries TRBV5-1 and TRBJ2-7; D might be TRBD2 (5 bases). Trimming cost V 4 bases and J 7 bases, with 15 bases left between them. This CDR3 comprises 13 residues. Germline V lookup: CDR1 SGHRS, CDR2 YFSETQ. For the CDR3, the DNA is TGCGCCAGCAGCGCGCGACTAATTGGTGAGCAGTACTTC. Encoded protein: CASSARLIGEQYF.

In nucleotides, the CDR3 is TGTGCCACCAGTGATTGGGCCCGTCGAACGCAGTATTTT. The encoded protein is CATSDWARRTQYF. The genes are TRBV24-1 and TRBJ2-3; no clear D gene. The germline V and J ends were trimmed by 2 bases and 9 bases, with 11 bases remaining between them. CDR3 length: 13 amino acids. Germline V gene data show CDR1 as KGHDR and CDR2 as SFDVKD.

The chain has TRBV7-9 and TRBJ1-4; tentative D call: TRBD1 (5 bases). V lost 3 bases, J lost 6 bases, and 11 bases lay in between. Germline-derived CDR1 and CDR2 are SEHNR and FQNEAQ (reference sequence). There are 14 residues in the CDR3. The CDR3 region has the DNA TGTGCCAGCAGCTTCTCATCGGGGGATGAAAAACTGTTTTTT. This sequence encodes CASSFSSGDEKLFF.

This chain joins TRBV12-3 or TRBV12-4 and TRBJ1-2; possibly TRBD1 for D (5 bases). V lost 3 bases and J 4 bases, leaving 6 bases between the germline ends. The CDR3 has 12 amino acids. The CDR3 spells CASSFTGYGYTF. CDR3 bases: TGTGCCAGCAGTTTTACAGGCTATGGCTACACCTTC.

The rearrangement joins TRBV30 to TRBJ2-5; 11 bases are a match to TRBD1. The CDR3 loop spans 15 amino acids. Germline CDR1 and CDR2: GTSNPN and SVGIG (reference sequence). V gave up 3 bases and J gave up 4 bases; unmatched junction bases: 7. In DNA, the CDR3 is TGTGCCTGGAGGCGAGGACAGGGGGCTGGAGAGACCCAGTACTTC. It is translated as CAWRRGQGAGETQYF.

V is TRBV5-1 and J is TRBJ2-7, with TRBD2 identical over 7 bases. The CDR3 is made up of 13 amino acids. Germline V gives CDR1 SGHRS, CDR2 YFSETQ. The V gene end was trimmed by 1 base and the J gene end by 4 bases; junction bases not matched to a gene: 2. CDR3 residues: CASSLRAGYEQYF. CDR3 bases: TGCGCCAGCAGCTTGAGAGCGGGATACGAGCAGTACTTC.

J is TRBJ1-5 and V is TRBV24-1; the D is unclear. Trimming removed 5 bases from V and 5 bases from J, with 12 bases in between. CDR1 KGHDR and CDR2 SFDVKD come from the germline V gene. The length of the CDR3 is 14 residues. The CDR3 DNA sequence: TGTGCCACCAGTGGTGAGGGCTACTATCAGCCCCAGCATTTT. Protein sequence: CATSGEGYYQPQHF.

This rearrangement joins TRBV2 to TRBJ1-5; 8 bases agree with TRBD1. This CDR3 has 14 residues. Germline loops: CDR1 SNHLY, CDR2 FYNNEI. Trimming at V came to 6 bases and at J to 7 bases, leaving 8 bases not matched to a gene. CDR3 sequence reads: CASSLQGGQQPQHF. The CDR3 DNA sequence: TGTGCCAGCAGCCTACAGGGGGGACAACAGCCCCAGCATTTT. The variable domain in full, completed from reference TRBV2 and TRBJ1-5, reads EPEVTQTPSHQVTQMGQEVILRCVPISNHLYFYWYRQILGQKVEFLVSFYNNEISEKSEIFDDQFSVERPDGSNFTLKIRSTKLEDSAMYFCASSLQGGQQPQHFGDGTRLSIL.